The rows below give T cell receptor beta chains drawn from one sample of a study of shared clonotypes between healthy human individuals. Measured with immunoSEQ multiplex PCR; TCRdb has only the in-frame clones, and not every one. This sample has 950,000 to 1,300,000 clones; more than 65% occur once, and the top ten carry around 1.5%. The sample consisted of memory CD4+ T cells sorted from blood. These receptors were obtained from a man aged 18 to 30 in good health. The CDR3 runs from the conserved cysteine through the conserved F or W. D genes are given only for firm matches. For some rows the clone size is stated as once, few or many, or as a class when expanded; others skip it.

>TRBV15|TRBJ1-3|NA|NA
TGTGCCACCAGCAGAGATCAGTACTTGGGAAACACCATATATTTT
CATSRDQYLGNTIYF
>TRBV12-5|TRBJ1-3|NA|NA
TGTGCTAGTGGTTTGGGACCAGGGAGCTCTGGAAACACCATATATTTT
CASGLGPGSSGNTIYF
>TRBV30|TRBJ1-2|NA|NA
TGTGCCTGGAGCCCAATCAATGGCTACACCTTC
CAWSPINGYTF
>TRBV19|TRBJ2-2|once|NA
TGTGCCAGTAGTCCACTTAAACTAGAGGAGCTGTTTTTT
CASSPLKLEELFF
>TRBV6-1|TRBJ1-3|NA|TRBD1
TGTGCCAGCAGTGGGGACAGACCATACTCTGGAAACACCATATATTTT
CASSGDRPYSGNTIYF
>TRBV30|TRBJ2-1|NA|TRBD2
TGTGCCTGGAGCGAGACTAGCGGCTCCTACAATGAGCAGTTCTTC
CAWSETSGSYNEQFF
>TRBV7-2|TRBJ2-1|once|TRBD2
TGTGCCAGCAGCCCGGGACTAGCGATCAATGAGCAGTTCTTC
CASSPGLAINEQFF
>TRBV5-1|TRBJ2-7|NA|TRBD1
TGCGCCAGCAGCCAGGGGGCAGGCTACGAGCAGTACTTC
CASSQGAGYEQYF
>TRBV11-2|TRBJ1-4|NA|NA
TGTGCCAGCAGCTTAGGAGGGTATAATGAAAAACTGTTTTTT
CASSLGGYNEKLFF
>TRBV5-1|TRBJ2-1|NA|TRBD2
TGCGCCAGCAGCGTGCAACTAGCGGAAATATACAATGAGCAGTTCTTC
CASSVQLAEIYNEQFF
>TRBV15|TRBJ2-7|few|TRBD2
TGTGCCACCAGCAGAGAGTTCGGACTAGCATACGAGCAGTACTTC
CATSREFGLAYEQYF
>TRBV4-3|TRBJ1-2|NA|NA
TGCGCCAGCAGCCAAGATATACAGGTGTGGGGCTACACCTTC
CASSQDIQVWGYTF
>TRBV9|TRBJ2-5|NA|TRBD2
TGTGCCAGCAGCGTAGGCTCTAGCGGGGGGCCAGAGACCCAGTACTTC
CASSVGSSGGPETQYF
>TRBV9|TRBJ2-3|NA|NA
TGTGCCAGCAGCGTCAGTCCCTGGGGCACAGATACGCAGTATTTT
CASSVSPWGTDTQYF
>TRBV7-7|TRBJ2-7|NA|NA
TGTGCTAGCAGCTCCCGCCTCCGGACGACCACTCCCAGTTACGAGCAGTACTTC
CASSSRLRTTTPSYEQYF
>TRBV10-3|TRBJ2-7|NA|NA
TGTGCCATCAGTGAGTCAAGCAACGAGCAGTACTTC
CAISESSNEQYF
>TRBV30|TRBJ2-2|NA|NA
TGTGCCTGGAAAGAGGCCAGGGATCACGGGGAGCTGTTTTTT
CAWKEARDHGELFF
>TRBV19|TRBJ2-2|NA|TRBD2
TGTGCCAGTAGTATAGGTGCGGGAGTCGCCGGGGAGCTGTTTTTT
CASSIGAGVAGELFF
>TRBV28|TRBJ2-5|NA|TRBD1
TGTGCCAGCAGTTTACTGGGACAGGGGTTTCAAGAGACCCAGTACTTC
CASSLLGQGFQETQYF
>TRBV19|TRBJ1-1|NA|NA
TGTGCCAGTAGTATACAAGGCCAGTTGAACACTGAAGCTTTCTTT
CASSIQGQLNTEAFF
>TRBV5-1|TRBJ2-1|NA|TRBD2
TGCGCCAGCAGCGGGGGGACTAGCGGCTACAATGAGCAGTTCTTC
CASSGGTSGYNEQFF
>TRBV5-1|TRBJ2-2|NA|TRBD1
TGCGCCAGCAGTGGGGACAGGGTTAACGCCGGGGAGCTGTTTTTT
CASSGDRVNAGELFF
>TRBV30|TRBJ1-3|NA|TRBD1
TGTGCCTGGAGTGGACAGGGGGCTGGAGGAAACACCATATATTTT
CAWSGQGAGGNTIYF
>TRBV30|TRBJ1-3|NA|NA
TGTGCCTGGAGTACAGGGACCTTCTCTGGAAACACCATATATTTT
CAWSTGTFSGNTIYF
>TRBV19|TRBJ2-2|NA|NA
TGTGCCAGTAGCGAACAGGGTGCCGGGGAGCTGTTTTTT
CASSEQGAGELFF
>TRBV10-3|TRBJ1-2|NA|NA
TGTGCCATCAGTGAGTGGGGGGGCTATGGCTACACCTTC
CAISEWGGYGYTF
>TRBV29-1|TRBJ1-1|many|NA
TGCAGCGTAGTGATCCAGCTGAACACTGAAGCTTTCTTT
CSVVIQLNTEAFF
>TRBV28|TRBJ1-1|NA|NA
TGTGCCAGCAGTCCACCCGGGACAACAATGAACACTGAAGCTTTCTTT
CASSPPGTTMNTEAFF
>TRBV5-4|TRBJ2-3|NA|NA
TGTGCCAGCAGCTTGACCAACACAGGTACGCAGTATTTT
CASSLTNTGTQYF
>TRBV15|TRBJ1-4|NA|TRBD1
TGTGCCACCAGCAGCCAGACAGGGGTAGGCGCAACTAATGAAAAACTGTTTTTT
CATSSQTGVGATNEKLFF
>TRBV6-6|TRBJ1-1|NA|NA
TGTGCCAGCAGTTATCTGACAGGCCCGAACACTGAAGCTTTCTTT
CASSYLTGPNTEAFF
>TRBV7-2|TRBJ2-1|NA|TRBD2
TGTGCCAGCAGCACTAGGACTAGCGGAGCCTTCAATGAGCAGTTCTTC
CASSTRTSGAFNEQFF
>TRBV30|TRBJ2-3|NA|TRBD2
TGTGCCTGGACAATAGGGGCGTCCGGGGGGATAACGCAGTATTTT
CAWTIGASGGITQYF
>TRBV7-9|TRBJ2-1|NA|NA
TGTGCCAGCAGCTTAGCGGGCAGGGCTAGGAATGAGCAGTTCTTC
CASSLAGRARNEQFF
>TRBV5-1|TRBJ2-1|NA|NA
TGCGCCAGCAGCTCGGAACAGAGCTCCTACAATGAGCAGTTCTTC
CASSSEQSSYNEQFF
>TRBV18|TRBJ2-7|NA|TRBD2
TGTGCCAGCTCACCACTGGATAGCGGGGGGGCTGGCGAGCAGTACTTC
CASSPLDSGGAGEQYF
>TRBV28|TRBJ1-2|once|NA
TGTGCCAGCAGCGACCGAGACAGTGGCTACACCTTC
CASSDRDSGYTF
>TRBV6-1|TRBJ1-6|NA|NA
TGTGCCAGCTCACTGGGGGGGGATGGAAATTCACCCCTCCACTTT
CASSLGGDGNSPLHF
>TRBV2|TRBJ1-5|NA|TRBD1
TGTGCCAGCAGTGTGACAGGGAACAATCAGCCCCAGCATTTT
CASSVTGNNQPQHF
>TRBV23-1|TRBJ1-1|NA|NA
TGCGCCAGCACTCCCGGACAGACATTGAACACTGAAGCTTTCTTT
CASTPGQTLNTEAFF
>TRBV2|TRBJ1-2|NA|NA
TGTGCCAGCAGTGAGACAGCGAACCCCTATGGCTACACCTTC
CASSETANPYGYTF
>TRBV6-5|TRBJ1-1|NA|TRBD1
TGTGCCAGCAGTTCCCATCGGACAGGGAAGACTGAAGCTTTCTTT
CASSSHRTGKTEAFF
>TRBV9|TRBJ2-5|NA|TRBD1
TGTGCCAGCAGCGTCGGGACAGGGGCTAGAGAGGCCCAGTACTTC
CASSVGTGAREAQYF
>TRBV13|TRBJ2-7|NA|TRBD1
TGTGCCAGCAGCTTAGGCCAACGGACAGGGGTCTACGAGCAGTACTTC
CASSLGQRTGVYEQYF